This TCR beta chain derives from a study of T cell responses to AZD1222 COVID-19 vaccine. Study findings and constraints: Unmutated variant regions are reportedly the target of nearly half of TCRs that are spike-specific. The donor cohort was predominantly white British with a female majority, and clonal diversity may have been underestimated. Seropositive AZD1222 recipients at baseline numbered only five or six.

V gave up 2 bases and J gave up 8 bases, with 10 bases separating them. Germline CDR1 is SGHRS and CDR2 is YFSETQ. The CDR3 is 12 amino acids. TCRdb's table, derived via immunoSEQ multiplex PCR, lists solely in-frame clones and lacks some. The top ten clones hold 5% of a sample with 85,000 to 120,000 clones, more than 85% of them seen once. With respect to this clone: Its antigen remains unidentified.

This rearrangement joins TRBV5-1 to TRBJ1-2, with unresolved D. The input for sequencing was peripheral blood, taken on day 0 of AZD1222 vaccination. The receptor's source is an adult in good health. The CDR3: CASSLDAAGYTF. CDR3 in DNA: TGCGCCAGCAGCTTAGACGCGGCCGGCTACACCTTC.